These 31 T cell receptor beta chains came from one sample sequenced in a study of cytomegalovirus exposure and HLA in healthy donors. PCR amplification relied on 60 Vbeta primers (plus 13 Jbeta primers). Using immunoSEQ multiplex PCR, the repertoire was profiled, and TCRdb retains in-frame clones only, with some absent. The table shows about 150,000 clones, with more than 75% occurring only once. Sequenced material: PBMCs. These receptors were taken from a man aged 25-45 years in good health and CMV-seropositive.

The J gene is TRBJ2-7, the V gene TRBV5-1; TRBD2 matches 11 bases. Germline V gives CDR1 SGHRS, CDR2 YFSETQ. Germline trimming cut 4 bases from V and 7 bases from J; bases unmatched to any gene: 10. This CDR3 region has 15 residues. The CDR3 DNA reads as TGCGCCAGCAGCCCGCTGGCTAGCGGGAGGCGAGAGCAGTACTTC. This codes for CASSPLASGRREQYF.

The chain links TRBV5-6 to TRBJ2-1, with 9 bases lining up with TRBD2. J lost 13 bases, V lost 2 bases, and 7 bases had no gene match. The CDR3 spans 13 residues. Germline CDR1 SGHDT, CDR2 YYEEEE. The CDR3: CASSLGLAGPQFF. For the CDR3, the DNA is TGTGCCAGCAGCTTAGGCCTAGCGGGGCCCCAGTTCTTC.

The chain employs TRBV5-1 and TRBJ2-7, with 13 nucleotides matching TRBD2. Looked up from germline, CDR1 is SGHRS and CDR2 is YFSETQ. There are 13 residues in the CDR3. The J segment lost 4 bases and the V segment lost 7 bases, leaving 2 bases of the junction unmatched. The CDR3 nucleotides read TGCGCCAGCCGGACTAGCGGGAGTTACGAGCAGTACTTC. Residues: CASRTSGSYEQYF.

This chain joins TRBV5-5 and TRBJ1-4, with TRBD1 identical over 12 bases. This CDR3 contains 17 residues. Trimming cost V 0 bases and J 7 bases; bases outside gene matches: 7. Germline CDR1 reads SGHKS; CDR2 reads YYEKEE (reference sequence). This CDR3 reads CASSLEPGQGAFEKLFF. The CDR3 bases are TGTGCCAGCAGCTTGGAACCGGGACAGGGGGCCTTTGAAAAACTGTTTTTT.

This clone appeared a few times. The chain recombines TRBV28 with TRBJ2-5; the D is unclear. The assigned J gene may be wrong: the sequence end matches TRBJ2-7 better. Looked up from germline, CDR1 is MDHEN and CDR2 is SYDVKM. The CDR3 runs 11 residues. In DNA form, the CDR3 reads TGTGCGACGGCGGTTTCCTACGAGCAGTACTTC. It translates to CATAVSYEQYF.

The chain combines TRBV27 with TRBJ1-4; the match to TRBD1 covers 7 bases. The CDR3 runs 15 residues. V shed 4 bases and J 7 bases; nucleotides not matched to a gene: 9. Per germline, CDR1 MNHEY and CDR2 SMNVEV (reference sequence). CDR3 residues: CASSSPGTVGEKLFF. The CDR3 coding sequence is TGTGCCAGCAGTTCCCCCGGGACAGTTGGTGAAAAACTGTTTTTT. The full variable domain, with the rest looked up from reference TRBV27 and TRBJ1-4, is EAQVTQNPRYLITVTGKKLTVTCSQNMNHEYMSWYRQDPGLGLRQIYYSMNVEVTDKGDVPEGYKVSRKEKRNFPLILESPSPNQTSLYFCASSSPGTVGEKLFFGSGTQLSVL.

This chain joins TRBV4-1 and TRBJ2-7, with a tentative D call TRBD1 (5 bases). This CDR3 has 15 residues. V shed 1 base and J shed 3 bases, with 13 bases lying between them. Germline values: CDR1 MGHRA, CDR2 YSYEKL. For the CDR3, the DNA is TGCGCCAGCAGCCAAGGTGGGCAGGGCGGCTACGAGCAGTACTTC. This gives the protein CASSQGGQGGYEQYF.

To note about this clone: At one boundary the junction diverges from the germline segment, which might be a read error. The V and J genes are TRBV19 and TRBJ2-4; no definite D call. CDR3 size: 15 residues. The germline V gene encodes CDR1 LNHDA and CDR2 SQIVND (reference sequence). DNA of the CDR3: TGTGCCGGTAGTATTGGGCAGGATCTGAAAAACATTCAGTACTTC. Translating it yields CAGSIGQDLKNIQYF.

The chain combines TRBV2 with TRBJ1-2; D is perhaps TRBD1 (5 bases). Per the germline V gene, CDR1 is SNHLY and CDR2 is FYNNEI. The length of the CDR3 is 14 residues. V was clipped by 8 bases and J by 0 bases, with 13 bases between them. The CDR3 DNA follows: TGTGCCAGCCGTGCGACAGCGACTAACTATGGCTACACCTTC. Residues: CASRATATNYGYTF.

The chain couples TRBV11-2 to TRBJ2-1; 16 bases match TRBD2. V gave up 5 bases and J gave up 4 bases; unmatched junction bases: 5. The germline V gene encodes CDR1 SGHAT and CDR2 FQNNGV. This CDR3 comprises 17 residues. The CDR3 coding sequence is TGTGCCAGCAGCCCGGGACTAGCGGGAGGGTTTTACAATGAGCAGTTCTTC. Translating gives CASSPGLAGGFYNEQFF.

This clone was recorded once. The chain joins TRBV5-4 to TRBJ1-1; TRBD1 might be the D (6 bases). The CDR3 runs to 16 residues. V was pared by 1 base and J by 0 bases, with 13 bases between. Germline V gene lookup returns CDR1 SGHNT and CDR2 YYREEE (reference sequence). The CDR3 DNA reads as TGTGCCAGCAGCTTGTGGTTGAGGGGGATGAACACTGAAGCTTTCTTT. Amino acid sequence: CASSLWLRGMNTEAFF.

This chain links TRBV19 with TRBJ2-3; 10 positions agree with TRBD2. V was pared by 5 bases and J by 2 bases, with 4 bases of the junction left unmatched. The CDR3 is made up of 15 amino acids. Germline lookup yields CDR1 LNHDA and CDR2 SQIVND (reference sequence). CDR3 sequence: CASSRLAGNTDTQYF. In DNA, the CDR3 is TGTGCCAGTAGTCGACTAGCGGGTAACACAGATACGCAGTATTTT.

The chain uses TRBV9 and TRBJ1-3, with D possibly being TRBD1 (6 bases). The germline gives CDR1 SGDLS, CDR2 YYNGEE. This CDR3 contains 15 residues. With 3 bases removed from V and 4 bases from J, the gap between germline ends came to 14 bases. DNA for the CDR3: TGTGCCAGCAGCGGGGGGCCCGGTTCAGGAAACACCATATATTTT. This codes for CASSGGPGSGNTIYF.

The chain combines TRBV7-8 with TRBJ2-5; D is undetermined. V lost 3 bases to trimming and J lost 5 bases, with 7 bases between them. The CDR3 is made up of 12 amino acids. The germline V gene has CDR1 SGHVS and CDR2 FQNEAQ. CDR3: CASSFLVETQYF. DNA for the CDR3: TGTGCCAGCAGCTTTTTAGTGGAGACCCAGTACTTC.

The chain has TRBV5-8 and TRBJ2-5, with 9 bases matching TRBD1. CDR1 and CDR2 (germline): SGHTS, YDEGEE. The CDR3 consists of 16 residues. V gave up 0 bases and J gave up 0 bases; unmatched junction bases: 3. The CDR3 DNA sequence: TGTGCCAGCAGCTTGGCGGGGACAGGGTACCAAGAGACCCAGTACTTC. It is translated as CASSLAGTGYQETQYF.

In this sample, this clone turned up once. The chain recombines TRBV7-2 with TRBJ2-7, with no clear D. The CDR3 has 12 residues. CDR1 SGHTA and CDR2 FQGNSA come from the germline V gene. Trimming removed 1 base at V and 6 bases at J, with 7 bases between. CDR3 sequence: CASSLDRVEQYF. The DNA for the CDR3 is TGTGCCAGCAGCTTAGATAGAGTCGAGCAGTACTTC.

The chain joins TRBV27 to TRBJ2-5; tentatively, D is TRBD1 (6 bases). The DNA end lines up better with TRBJ2-7; the J call may be wrong. The CDR3 loop spans 15 amino acids. CDR1 MNHEY and CDR2 SMNVEV come from the germline V gene (reference sequence). CDR3 loop: CASRTAKGSSYEQYF. DNA for the CDR3: TGTGCCAGCCGGACAGCGAAGGGTAGCTCCTACGAGCAGTACTTC.

The sample holds one count of this clone. V usage is TRBV5-8 and J usage is TRBJ2-7; D ambiguous. Germline values: CDR1 SGHTS, CDR2 YDEGEE. The CDR3 length is 12 residues. Between the trimmed V and J ends, which lost 2 bases and 5 bases, there was a span of 8 bases. This chain's CDR3 is CASSFGPNEQYF. CDR3 nucleotides: TGTGCCAGCAGCTTCGGTCCAAACGAGCAGTACTTC.

This chain links TRBV5-4 with TRBJ1-2, with D unclear. Trimming left V 0 bases short and J 0 bases short, with 9 bases between. Per germline, CDR1 SGHNT and CDR2 YYREEE (reference sequence). CDR3 length: 15 amino acids. The CDR3 sequence: CASSLGTGSNYGYTF. The CDR3 nucleotides read TGTGCCAGCAGCTTGGGGACTGGCTCTAACTATGGCTACACCTTC.

The chain recombines TRBV19 with TRBJ2-1; 7 bases map to TRBD1. V trimming: 6 bases; J trimming: 9 bases; junction bases outside the gene matches: 11. CDR3 length equals 14 residues. Germline V gene lookup returns CDR1 LNHDA and CDR2 SQIVND (reference sequence). The CDR3 region is CASSHQGEQREQFF. Here the CDR3 DNA reads TGTGCCAGTAGCCATCAGGGGGAACAGCGTGAGCAGTTCTTC.

The chain combines TRBV6-5 with TRBJ1-4; D is perhaps TRBD1 (5 bases). Looked up from germline, CDR1 is MNHEY and CDR2 is SVGAGI. The length of the CDR3 is 14 residues. Trimming removed 0 bases from V and 11 bases from J, with 13 bases in between. CDR3 nucleotide sequence: TGTGCCAGCAGTTACTCGAGCAGGGAAAGGAAACTGTTTTTT. This codes for CASSYSSRERKLFF.

The V call is TRBV19, the J call TRBJ1-4; tentatively, D is TRBD1 (6 bases). CDR1 and CDR2 from the germline V gene are LNHDA and SQIVND (reference sequence). Trimming left V 5 bases short and J 5 bases short, with 12 bases between. CDR3 size: 14 residues. The CDR3: CASSHSGQNEKLFF. As DNA, the CDR3 is TGTGCCAGTAGTCACTCGGGACAAAATGAAAAACTGTTTTTT.

The chain combines TRBV30 with TRBJ1-6; 7 bases map to TRBD1. The CDR3 is made up of 13 amino acids. V dropped 3 bases and J dropped 7; count of bases not matched to a gene: 3. Germline lookup yields CDR1 GTSNPN and CDR2 SVGIG (reference sequence). CDR3 loop: CAWRIQGNSPLHF. For the CDR3, the DNA is TGTGCCTGGAGGATACAGGGGAATTCACCCCTCCACTTT.

The chain carries TRBV5-1 and TRBJ1-3; no reliable D call. V lost 5 bases, J lost 3 bases, and 12 bases lay in between. Germline V CDR1 and CDR2: SGHRS, YFSETQ. CDR3 size: 14 residues. DNA for the CDR3: TGCGCCAGCAGTCCAGACCCAGGTGGAAACACCATATATTTT. This translates into CASSPDPGGNTIYF.

The DNA of the CDR3 is TGCAGCGGAAATTATGGAGGGGTCAATGAGCAGTTCTTC. Its protein product is CSGNYGGVNEQFF. V and J are TRBV29-1 and TRBJ2-1; D perhaps matches TRBD2 (6 bases). CDR1 SQVTM and CDR2 ANQGSEA come from the germline V gene. V gave up 7 bases and J gave up 6 bases, with 16 bases separating them. This CDR3 region has 13 residues.

The V gene is TRBV5-4, the J gene TRBJ2-7; 12 positions agree with TRBD1. The V gene end was trimmed by 2 bases and the J gene end by 2 bases; junction bases not matched to a gene: 5. The germline V gene encodes CDR1 SGHNT and CDR2 YYREEE (reference sequence). This CDR3 comprises 16 residues. The CDR3 loop reads CASSFPGQGAAYEQYF. In DNA form, the CDR3 reads TGTGCCAGCAGCTTTCCGGGACAGGGGGCCGCCTACGAGCAGTACTTC.

This clone was counted once. The chain combines TRBV9 with TRBJ2-7; D unresolved. V lost 4 bases and J 5 bases, leaving 13 bases between the germline ends. This CDR3 is built from 13 residues. CDR1 is SGDLS and CDR2 is YYNGEE in the germline V gene. The CDR3, as DNA: TGTGCCAGCAGCTTGGCGCTAGTCGACGAGCAGTACTTC. It translates to CASSLALVDEQYF.

J is TRBJ1-4 and V is TRBV5-5; 7 nucleotides line up with TRBD1. This CDR3 contains 15 residues. Looked up from germline, CDR1 is SGHKS and CDR2 is YYEKEE (reference sequence). J gave up 6 bases and V 4 bases, and 9 bases lay outside the gene matches. Here the CDR3 reads CASSPTGFIDEKLFF. In DNA, the CDR3 is TGTGCCAGCAGCCCGACAGGGTTTATAGATGAAAAACTGTTTTTT.

For this clone: The same CDR3 also results from other DNA sequences found in this sample. The chain is built from TRBV7-9 and TRBJ2-6; D is perhaps TRBD1 (6 bases). The CDR3 sequence is 16 residues long. Germline V gene sequence: CDR1 SEHNR, CDR2 FQNEAQ (reference sequence). The V and J ends lost 5 bases and 5 bases respectively, with 16 bases between them. In DNA form, the CDR3 reads TGTGCCAGCAGCCCCCAGGGGAGCTCAAGGGCCAACGTCCTGACTTTC. It yields the protein CASSPQGSSRANVLTF.

V and J are TRBV7-9 and TRBJ2-1; 7 bases fit TRBD2. With 5 bases clipped from V and 0 bases from J, the junction kept 13 bases outside the gene matches. Germline CDR1 is SEHNR and CDR2 is FQNEAQ (reference sequence). The CDR3 has 18 amino acids. The CDR3 reads CASSQWVWGGSSYNEQFF. CDR3 nucleotide sequence: TGTGCCAGCAGCCAGTGGGTGTGGGGCGGGAGCTCCTACAATGAGCAGTTCTTC.

This rearrangement joins TRBV29-1 to TRBJ2-1, with 9 nucleotides matching TRBD1. With V trimmed by 7 bases and J by 4 bases, 2 bases remained unmatched. Germline V gives CDR1 SQVTM, CDR2 ANQGSEA. This CDR3 has 12 amino acids. CDR3 bases: TGCAGCGGGGGACAGGGTTACAATGAGCAGTTCTTC. It encodes CSGGQGYNEQFF.